Listed below are T cell receptor beta chains from one sample, sequenced in a study of control samples from healthy donors and cancer patients. Profiling relied on immunoSEQ multiplex PCR, and the TCRdb table lists in-frame clones only, not all of them. This sample carries about 150,000 clones, about nine tenths of them seen once, and the ten largest clones take 2% to 2.5%. Source material: blood. Receptor source: a woman between 40 and 50 years old in good health. The CDR3 runs from the conserved cysteine through the conserved F or W. D genes are given only for firm matches. Size is stated for part of the rows, as once, few or many counts, or as a class when the clone is expanded.

cdr3_nt: TGTGCCAGCAGCGAGCTCCCGGGGTCGGGTTCACCCCTCCACTTT; cdr3_aa: CASSELPGSGSPLHF; v_call: TRBV9; clone_size: NA; d_call: NA; j_call: TRBJ1-6
cdr3_nt: TGTGCCAGCAGTTTATCCCCTGGAGGGGTCGGGATGGGAGCTTTCTTT; cdr3_aa: CASSLSPGGVGMGAFF; v_call: TRBV27; clone_size: once; d_call: NA; j_call: TRBJ1-1
cdr3_nt: TGTGCCAGCAGCACATCCCCAGGGGGCCTTTATAATTCACCCCTCCACTTT; cdr3_aa: CASSTSPGGLYNSPLHF; v_call: TRBV5-4; clone_size: NA; d_call: TRBD1; j_call: TRBJ1-6
cdr3_nt: TGTGCCAGTAGCCCCAAGGCACCTAACTATGGCTACACCTTC; cdr3_aa: CASSPKAPNYGYTF; v_call: TRBV19; clone_size: NA; d_call: NA; j_call: TRBJ1-2
cdr3_nt: TGTGCCAGCAGCCAGAAAGATAACTATGGCTACACCTTC; cdr3_aa: CASSQKDNYGYTF; v_call: TRBV5-4; clone_size: once; d_call: NA; j_call: TRBJ1-2
cdr3_nt: TGTGCCACCCTGGAGGTTAATGAAAAACTGTTTTTT; cdr3_aa: CATLEVNEKLFF; v_call: TRBV7-9; clone_size: NA; d_call: NA; j_call: TRBJ1-4
cdr3_nt: TGCAGCGCCTCGATACAGGGTAGCTCCTACAATGAGCAGTTCTTC; cdr3_aa: CSASIQGSSYNEQFF; v_call: TRBV29-1; clone_size: NA; d_call: NA; j_call: TRBJ2-1
cdr3_nt: TGTGCCAGCAGCCACGGCCGGTTCCAGCGGGGGGCGCCAAGCTCCTACAATGAGCAGTTCTTC; cdr3_aa: CASSHGRFQRGAPSSYNEQFF; v_call: TRBV4-2; clone_size: NA; d_call: TRBD2; j_call: TRBJ2-1
cdr3_nt: TGTGCCAGCATCGGCTCTGGAAACACCATATATTTT; cdr3_aa: CASIGSGNTIYF; v_call: TRBV6-6; clone_size: few; d_call: NA; j_call: TRBJ1-3
cdr3_nt: TGTGCCAGCAGCTTAGGTTTAACAGAGGGAAGTGGCTACACCTTC; cdr3_aa: CASSLGLTEGSGYTF; v_call: TRBV7-6; clone_size: once; d_call: NA; j_call: TRBJ1-2
cdr3_nt: TGTGCCAGCTCACCACCGAAGTCAGGGGTTACAGAGACCCAGTACTTC; cdr3_aa: CASSPPKSGVTETQYF; v_call: TRBV18; clone_size: NA; d_call: NA; j_call: TRBJ2-5
cdr3_nt: TGTGCCAGCACGGACAGGGCAAAAGAGACCCAGTACTTC; cdr3_aa: CASTDRAKETQYF; v_call: TRBV6-5; clone_size: NA; d_call: TRBD1; j_call: TRBJ2-5
cdr3_nt: TGTGCCAGCAGCGAAGGTTCTTGGACAGGGGGCATAGAGACCCAGTACTTC; cdr3_aa: CASSEGSWTGGIETQYF; v_call: TRBV13; clone_size: NA; d_call: TRBD1; j_call: TRBJ2-5
cdr3_nt: TGTGCCAGCAGTCGCTTCTTGGGAGGGGAAGCTTTCTTT; cdr3_aa: CASSRFLGGEAFF; v_call: TRBV28; clone_size: once; d_call: NA; j_call: TRBJ1-1
cdr3_nt: TGCAGTGTCCCAAGAATCACTGAAGCTTTCTTT; cdr3_aa: CSVPRITEAFF; v_call: TRBV20-1; clone_size: NA; d_call: NA; j_call: TRBJ1-1
cdr3_nt: TGTGCCAGCAGCCCCCCCGGTGCGCCGGCCTACGAGCAGTACTTC; cdr3_aa: CASSPPGAPAYEQYF; v_call: TRBV4-2; clone_size: NA; d_call: NA; j_call: TRBJ2-7
cdr3_nt: TGTGCCAGCAGCCCTAGGGGGGGACCCTTCCAAGAGACCCAGTACTTC; cdr3_aa: CASSPRGGPFQETQYF; v_call: TRBV7-2; clone_size: NA; d_call: NA; j_call: TRBJ2-5
cdr3_nt: TGTGCCAGCAGTTACTCGACAGGGGGGTACACCGGGGAGCTGTTTTTT; cdr3_aa: CASSYSTGGYTGELFF; v_call: TRBV6-5; clone_size: NA; d_call: TRBD1; j_call: TRBJ2-2
cdr3_nt: TGCGCCAGCAGCCTCTCTAGCGGCTCCACAGATACGCAGTATTTT; cdr3_aa: CASSLSSGSTDTQYF; v_call: TRBV5-1; clone_size: NA; d_call: TRBD2; j_call: TRBJ2-3
cdr3_nt: TGCGCCAGCAGCCTGGGCGGGACAGGGGGTATGAACACTGAAGCTTTCTTT; cdr3_aa: CASSLGGTGGMNTEAFF; v_call: TRBV5-1; clone_size: NA; d_call: TRBD1; j_call: TRBJ1-1
cdr3_nt: TGTGCCAGCGGGGGGTCTGAAGGGGAAAAACTGTTTTTT; cdr3_aa: CASGGSEGEKLFF; v_call: TRBV12-3/TRBV12-4; clone_size: NA; d_call: NA; j_call: TRBJ1-4
cdr3_nt: TGTGCCAGCGCCACAACAGCTGGAACCTACGAGCAGTACTTC; cdr3_aa: CASATTAGTYEQYF; v_call: TRBV6-5; clone_size: NA; d_call: NA; j_call: TRBJ2-7
cdr3_nt: TGTGCCAGCAGCCATACCCCGGGACAGGGCTCTGAAGCTTTCTTT; cdr3_aa: CASSHTPGQGSEAFF; v_call: TRBV3-1/TRBV3-2; clone_size: NA; d_call: TRBD1; j_call: TRBJ1-1